This TCR beta chain was captured in a study of shared clonotypes between healthy human individuals. The CDR3 loop spans 15 amino acids. Trimming removed 4 bases at V and 1 base at J, with 12 bases between. The germline V gene encodes CDR1 SEHNR and CDR2 FQNEAQ (reference sequence). Overall study results and limits: Non-shared clonotypes showed lower generation probabilities than clonotypes common to all four donors.

The test was conducted at deep level. In the original processing: ImmunoSEQ output held junction-only sequences without quality scores, so filtering differed. The protocol was immunoSEQ multiplex PCR, while the TCRdb copy is restricted to in-frame clones and leaves out a portion. The V and J calls and clone size are taken from that table; D and trimming were inferred from the DNA. The repertoire has around 1.4 million clones, around 98.5% of them found once; the top ten carry 0.36%. Splitting of CD4+ cells produced CD45RA+ naive and CD45RA-negative memory subsets. Of note for this clone: Its antigen is not identified.

Source material: naive CD4+ T cells sorted from blood. Indicated subset: CD45RA+ positively selected. The genes are TRBV7-9 and TRBJ2-3; perhaps D is TRBD1 or TRBD2 (5 bases each). The clonotype comes from a man under 40 in good health. In DNA form, the CDR3 reads TGTGCCAGCAGCTCCGGGACGTTCGGCACAGATACGCAGTATTTT. It specifies CASSSGTFGTDTQYF.